This T cell receptor beta chain was sequenced for a study of T cells expressing NK-cell markers. TCRdb reanalyzed the 5' RACE reads and collapses them to one entry per CDR3 protein, without DNA. Its listing shows about 460,000 distinct CDR3 sequences. The sequenced sample consisted of blood T cells: a sorted CD56 or NKG2C T cell subset, CD4+ or CD8+ T cells, or bulk PBMC T cells (not recorded which). The clonotype was recovered from a woman in her fifties or sixties in good health.

CDR3: CASSVLAGLTYEQYF. The chain employs TRBV19 and TRBJ2-7; checking the TCRdb D call of TRBD2 is not possible without DNA. The CDR3 is 15 residues long. Germline lookup yields CDR1 LNHDA and CDR2 SQIVND (reference sequence). Using reference TRBV19 and TRBJ2-7 for the parts outside the CDR3, the full variable domain is DGGITQSPKYLFRKEGQNVTLSCEQNLNHDAMYWYRQDPGQGLRLIYYSQIVNDFQKGDIAEGYSVSREKKESFPLTVTSAQKNPTAFYLCASSVLAGLTYEQYFGPGTRLTVT.